This passage covers 15 T cell receptor beta chains from one sample sequenced in a study of shared clonotypes between healthy human individuals. Profiled with immunoSEQ multiplex PCR; TCRdb holds only in-frame clones, not every one. The sample records under 1,900,000 clones, 97% to 99% being singletons. Sequenced material: naive CD4+ T cells sorted from blood. Stated subset: CD45RA+ positively selected. Receptors were obtained from a young man in good health.

Turning to this clone: Other DNA sequences in the same sample also yield this CDR3. The chain is built from TRBV29-1 and TRBJ1-1, with 7 bases matching TRBD1. Germline CDR1 is SQVTM and CDR2 is ANQGSEA. V was pared by 6 bases and J by 2 bases, with 6 bases of the junction left unmatched. The CDR3 has 13 amino acids. DNA of the CDR3: TGCAGCGTAGCCGGGACAGTCAACACTGAAGCTTTCTTT. As protein: CSVAGTVNTEAFF.

The chain carries TRBV6-1 and TRBJ1-5, with D uncertain. CDR1 is MNHNS and CDR2 is SASEGT in the germline V gene. This CDR3 comprises 13 residues. Trimming shortened V by 5 bases and J by 6 bases, and 11 bases separated the two germline ends. For the CDR3, the DNA is TGTGCCAGCAGTAGACCTCTGGCTCAGCCCCAGCATTTT. Translating it yields CASSRPLAQPQHF.

The chain links TRBV30 to TRBJ2-2; D is unclear. V lost 4 bases to trimming and J lost 1 base, with 10 bases between them. The CDR3 has 14 residues. From germline, CDR1 is GTSNPN and CDR2 SVGIG (reference sequence). The CDR3 DNA sequence: TGTGCCTGGAACCTGTTGGGGAACACCGGGGAGCTGTTTTTT. Protein sequence: CAWNLLGNTGELFF.

The chain uses TRBV5-4 and TRBJ2-6; TRBD1 is a possible D gene (7 bases). The ends were cut back, 5 bases at V and 1 base at J, with 10 bases in the middle. This CDR3 comprises 15 residues. Germline V lookup: CDR1 SGHNT, CDR2 YYREEE (reference sequence). In nucleotides, the CDR3 is TGTGCCAGCAGGGGGGGACAGTCTGGGGCCAACGTCCTGACTTTC. Translation gives CASRGGQSGANVLTF.

V is TRBV2 and J is TRBJ2-1; 7 bases align to TRBD2. The CDR3 length is 14 residues. Unmatched junction bases numbered 3, after V lost 7 bases and J lost 0 bases. CDR1 and CDR2 (germline): SNHLY, FYNNEI. The CDR3 region is CASKLASSYNEQFF. The CDR3 DNA is TGTGCCAGCAAACTAGCGAGCTCCTACAATGAGCAGTTCTTC. The full variable domain, in which reference TRBV2 and TRBJ2-1 provide the parts outside the CDR3, is EPEVTQTPSHQVTQMGQEVILRCVPISNHLYFYWYRQILGQKVEFLVSFYNNEISEKSEIFDDQFSVERPDGSNFTLKIRSTKLEDSAMYFCASKLASSYNEQFFGPGTRLTVL.

This rearrangement joins TRBV19 to TRBJ2-7, with D possibly matching TRBD1 (5 bases). Trimming shortened V by 4 bases and J by 2 bases, and 15 bases separated the two germline ends. The germline gives CDR1 LNHDA, CDR2 SQIVND (reference sequence). The CDR3 sequence is 15 residues long. The CDR3 bases are TGTGCCAGTAGTACAACAGGCAAGCTTACCTACGAGCAGTACTTC. This translates into CASSTTGKLTYEQYF.

The V and J genes are TRBV6-5 and TRBJ1-4, with unresolved D. Germline V gene sequence: CDR1 MNHEY, CDR2 SVGAGI. The CDR3 loop spans 14 amino acids. The V end lost 3 bases, the J end lost 4 bases, and 9 bases lay between the germline ends. CDR3 nucleotide sequence: TGTGCCAGCAGTTATTGGGTTAATAATGAAAAACTGTTTTTT. The encoded protein is CASSYWVNNEKLFF.

The V gene is TRBV5-1, the J gene TRBJ2-7; 7 bases align to TRBD2. The CDR3 extends over 14 amino acids. Germline V gene lookup returns CDR1 SGHRS and CDR2 YFSETQ. Trimming took 3 bases from V and 4 from J; bases not matched to a gene: 7. CDR3 DNA sequence: TGCGCCAGCAGCTCTAGCGGAGTAAATTACGAGCAGTACTTC. It is translated as CASSSSGVNYEQYF.

This sequence joins TRBV5-1 and TRBJ2-3, with D possibly TRBD1 on 5 matching bases. Trimming left V 4 bases short and J 10 bases short, with 19 bases between. CDR3 length: 14 residues. Germline V CDR1 and CDR2: SGHRS, YFSETQ. The CDR3, as DNA: TGCGCCAGCAGCGGGCTAGAAAAAGGGGTGGCGCAGTATTTT. As protein: CASSGLEKGVAQYF.

This chain uses TRBV7-9 with TRBJ2-5, with a possible D match to TRBD2 (6 bases). V dropped 5 bases and J dropped 7 bases, with 14 bases sitting between them. Germline V gene sequence: CDR1 SEHNR, CDR2 FQNEAQ (reference sequence). The CDR3 extends over 13 amino acids. In nucleotides, the CDR3 is TGTGCCAGCAGCCACCGGGACTTCGCGACCCAGTACTTC. This gives the protein CASSHRDFATQYF.

The chain is built from TRBV28 and TRBJ2-2; 12 bases line up with TRBD2. Germline lookup yields CDR1 MDHEN and CDR2 SYDVKM. This CDR3 contains 15 residues. V was clipped by 3 bases and J by 7 bases; unmatched bases: 3. The CDR3 is CASSLTSGRVGELFF. The CDR3 nucleotides are TGTGCCAGCAGTTTGACTAGCGGGAGAGTCGGGGAGCTGTTTTTT.

The rearrangement links TRBV5-5 to TRBJ2-7; possible D gene TRBD2, 6 bases. The CDR3 totals 14 residues. The germline V gene has CDR1 SGHKS and CDR2 YYEKEE (reference sequence). V was clipped by 3 bases and J by 2 bases, with 12 bases between them. CDR3: CASSSPGRTYEQYF. The CDR3 nucleotides read TGTGCCAGCAGCTCCCCCGGGAGAACCTACGAGCAGTACTTC.

About this clone: The sample holds other DNA sequences that translate to the same CDR3. This chain's CDR3 is CASSPLGRSGELFF. In DNA form, the CDR3 reads TGTGCCAGCAGTCCCCTGGGTCGGTCCGGGGAGCTGTTTTTT. The chain has TRBV6-1 and TRBJ2-2; D gene unclear. V gave up 5 bases and J gave up 6 bases, with 13 bases separating them. The CDR3 extends over 14 amino acids. Per the germline V gene, CDR1 is MNHNS and CDR2 is SASEGT.

The genes are TRBV28 and TRBJ2-5; D perhaps matches TRBD2 (5 bases). V lost 7 bases, J lost 5 bases, and 11 bases lay in between. This CDR3 comprises 12 residues. Germline V gene sequence: CDR1 MDHEN, CDR2 SYDVKM. The CDR3, as DNA: TGTGCCAGCACTGGAAGGAGGGAGACCCAGTACTTC. Amino acids: CASTGRRETQYF.

The genes are TRBV18 and TRBJ2-7, with 9 bases aligning to TRBD2. Germline CDR1 reads KGHSH; CDR2 reads LQKENI. The CDR3 runs 15 residues. V shed 2 bases, J shed 6 bases, and the junction held 8 bases outside the gene matches. CDR3 DNA sequence: TGTGCCAGCTCACCAGGGGTAGCGGGAGTGGGCGAGCAGTACTTC. Protein sequence: CASSPGVAGVGEQYF.